This TCR beta chain emerged from a study of PD-1 blockade in classical Hodgkin lymphoma. Study results and caveats: Reported findings placed baseline TCR diversity lower in newly diagnosed patients (compared with healthy donors). Patients starting nivolumab under 1 year after ASCT were excluded. CD4+ TCR diversity rose significantly by C4D1, and CD8+ TCR diversity did not.

Every patient was affected by relapse after autologous stem cell transplantation, while exposure to brentuximab vedotin was not uniform. TCRdb's table, derived via immunoSEQ multiplex PCR, lists solely in-frame clones and lacks some. Of 75,000 to 100,000 clones listed, 75% to 85% were seen once; the top ten hold roughly 15%. With 9 bases removed from V and 1 base from J, the gap between germline ends came to 12 bases. Germline CDR1 and CDR2: SGHNT and YYREEE (reference sequence). There are 13 residues in the CDR3. In the case of this clone: Its matching antigen is unknown.

This chain joins TRBV5-4 and TRBJ2-3; D tentatively reads TRBD1 or TRBD2 (5 bases each). The TCR originated in a human donor with classical Hodgkin lymphoma. Source: peripheral blood mononuclear cells (PBMCs), taken before the second cycle of nivolumab. This CDR3 reads CAIPVGGTDTQYF. The CDR3 DNA reads TGTGCCATCCCCGTGGGGGGCACAGATACGCAGTATTTT.